This TCR beta chain is drawn from a study of T cells after yellow fever vaccination. Whole-study results and caveats: Only a small proportion of the clonotypes turned up in both the CD4 and the CD8 compartments, likely arising from convergent recombination. Post-booster samples contained most primary-vaccination clones (just under 98% CD4, about 90% CD8).

This clonotype appeared many times. Its antigen is as yet unknown. V dropped 0 bases and J dropped 3; count of bases not matched to a gene: 5. Germline loops: CDR1 SGHRS, CDR2 YFSETQ. This CDR3 is 15 amino acids long. Conversion of TCR transcripts into cDNA relied on 5'RACE template switching, which added a universal primer site and UMIs. TCRdb re-called the 5' RACE reads through MiXCR, storing one row per CDR3 protein. The sample includes about 160,000 distinct CDR3 sequences, 6.5% to 8.5% of them seen just once. This receptor was obtained from a man between 18 and 35 years old who received the YFV17D yellow fever vaccine. The specimen comprised CD4+ T cells sorted from PBMCs, sampled around 5 days after the first yellow fever vaccination. The rearrangement links TRBV5-1 to TRBJ2-7; 8 bases align to TRBD1. The CDR3 here is CASSLGPGQGYEQYF. Written as DNA, the CDR3 is TGCGCCAGCAGCTTGGGACCTGGACAGGGCTACGAGCAGTACTTC.